Described below is a single T cell receptor (beta chain) sequence and its context. The antigen is unknown. This sample was included in a study of CD8+CD57+ T cells in acquired aplastic anemia. Background on the study: Sorting CD4+ and CD8+ cells gave DNA averaging 3.2 ug. Study observations and caveats: Between patients and controls, CD8+ Simpson's diversity did not vary significantly. It was found that more than 25 CD8+ CDR3 sequences were shared between patients and controls.

The CDR3 sequence is 16 residues long. Trimming took 9 bases from V and 3 from J; bases not matched to a gene: 13. CDR1 and CDR2 (germline): LNHDA, SQIVND (reference sequence). TCR beta VDJ and CDR3 profiling used genomic DNA as template. TCRdb recomputed calls from the reads with MiXCR, one row per CDR3 protein. Here the sample spans around 200,000 distinct CDR3 sequences, about 62% being singletons. Before being chosen for sequencing, patients had shown CD8+CD57+ cell expansion by flow cytometry. The enrolled patients all had severe acquired aplastic anemia. Sequences were obtained from sorted CD4+, CD8+, or CD8+CD57+ T cells (not recorded which) from PBMCs. This chain joins TRBV19 and TRBJ2-4; 8 bases line up with TRBD2. The source is a human donor with aplastic anemia. Written as DNA, the CDR3 is TGTGCCAGCTCGGGGGAGCGGGAGTGGGGCAAAAACATTCAGTACTTC. The encoded protein is CASSGEREWGKNIQYF.